Below are 23 T cell receptor beta chains sequenced from a single sample in a study of T cell responses to AZD1222 COVID-19 vaccine. Profiling relied on immunoSEQ multiplex PCR, and the TCRdb table lists in-frame clones only, not all of them. The sample contains 150,000 to 200,000 clones, over 80% of which appear only once. The source material was peripheral blood, sampled on day 0 of AZD1222 vaccination. The source is an adult in good health.

This chain joins TRBV19 and TRBJ2-3; a possible D gene is TRBD1 (5 bases). V was trimmed by 7 bases and J by 2 bases, leaving 13 bases between them. CDR1 is LNHDA and CDR2 is SQIVND in the germline V gene (reference sequence). The CDR3 runs 14 residues. The DNA of the CDR3 is TGTGCCAGTACTCCCCAGGGATACACAGATACGCAGTATTTT. It codes for CASTPQGYTDTQYF.

The chain is built from TRBV7-9 and TRBJ1-6; 8 bases are a match to TRBD1. Looked up from germline, CDR1 is SEHNR and CDR2 is FQNEAQ (reference sequence). V lost 1 base, J lost 8 bases, and 10 bases stayed unmatched. CDR3 length: 17 residues. The CDR3 nucleotides are TGTGCCAGCAGCTTAGTTCAGGGGGCGTTTGGGTATTCACCCCTCCACTTT. It translates to CASSLVQGAFGYSPLHF.

This chain uses TRBV24-1 with TRBJ2-2, with D tentatively TRBD2 (5 bases). The CDR3 spans 14 residues. From germline, CDR1 is KGHDR and CDR2 SFDVKD. V gave up 8 bases and J gave up 5 bases, with 14 bases separating them. The CDR3 reads CATTSGWETGELFF. In DNA, the CDR3 is TGTGCCACCACGTCTGGGTGGGAGACCGGGGAGCTGTTTTTT.

V usage is TRBV5-1 and J usage is TRBJ1-3, with D tentatively TRBD1 (6 bases). The CDR3 totals 16 residues. Germline V gene sequence: CDR1 SGHRS, CDR2 YFSETQ. Trimming removed 4 bases from V and 4 bases from J, with 18 bases in between. The CDR3 reads CASSVGAGGRGNTIYF. DNA for the CDR3: TGCGCCAGCAGCGTCGGCGCTGGGGGGCGAGGAAACACCATATATTTT.

The J gene is TRBJ2-3, the V gene TRBV2, with D tentatively TRBD2 (5 bases). This CDR3 has 17 residues. Germline V CDR1 and CDR2: SNHLY, FYNNEI. The CDR3 region has the DNA TGTGCGAACACGAACCATGACTATTTCCTTTCCTCAGATACGCAGTATTTT. As protein: CANTNHDYFLSSDTQYF. Full variable domain (rest looked up from reference TRBV2 and TRBJ2-3): EPEVTQTPSHQVTQMGQEVILRCVPISNHLYFYWYRQILGQKVEFLVSFYNNEISEKSEIFDDQFSVERPDGSNFTLKIRSTKLEDSAMYFCANTNHDYFLSSDTQYFGPGTRLTVL.

The V gene is TRBV30, the J gene TRBJ1-1; D is unclear. CDR3 size: 12 residues. Germline-derived CDR1 and CDR2 are GTSNPN and SVGIG (reference sequence). With 0 bases removed from V and 2 bases from J, the gap between germline ends came to 4 bases. CDR3 bases: TGTGCCTGGAGTGTATTTAACACTGAAGCTTTCTTT. The encoded protein is CAWSVFNTEAFF.

The V call is TRBV10-2, the J call TRBJ1-4, with a possible D match to TRBD1 (5 bases). This CDR3 has 15 amino acids. Trimming cost V 9 bases and J 0 bases, with 14 bases left between them. In germline, CDR1 is WSHSY, CDR2 SAAADI. CDR3 sequence reads: CASQPMTATNEKLFF. The DNA for the CDR3 is TGCGCCAGTCAGCCAATGACAGCAACTAATGAAAAACTGTTTTTT.

V gene TRBV10-2 combines with J gene TRBJ1-2, with D maybe TRBD1 (6 bases). Trimming removed 11 bases from V and 1 base from J, with 20 bases in between. Looked up from germline, CDR1 is WSHSY and CDR2 is SAAADI. This CDR3 comprises 15 residues. The CDR3: CASRGTGTGNYGYTF. For the CDR3, the DNA is TGCGCCTCCAGGGGTACAGGGACGGGTAACTATGGCTACACCTTC.

The CDR3 DNA reads as TGTGCCAGCAAGAACCAGGCAGTGGCTGGAAACACCATATATTTT. It specifies CASKNQAVAGNTIYF. The chain joins TRBV6-5 to TRBJ1-3, with D uncertain. This CDR3 contains 15 residues. The ends were cut back, 7 bases at V and 2 bases at J, with 15 bases in the middle. The V gene's germline CDR1 is MNHEY and CDR2 SVGAGI.

This rearrangement joins TRBV30 to TRBJ1-5; D remains unclear. With 1 base removed from V and 1 base from J, the gap between germline ends came to 5 bases. Germline CDR1 is GTSNPN and CDR2 is SVGIG (reference sequence). This CDR3 has 13 residues. The CDR3 is CAWSGRSNQPQHF. In DNA, the CDR3 is TGTGCCTGGAGTGGGAGGAGCAATCAGCCCCAGCATTTT.

The chain couples TRBV28 to TRBJ1-6; 7 bases are shared with TRBD1. The length of the CDR3 is 16 residues. Germline V CDR1 and CDR2: MDHEN, SYDVKM. J was trimmed by 15 bases and V by 7 bases; bases with no gene match: 21. The CDR3 DNA is TGTGCCAGCACTACCGCCCCCGGACAGGCAATAGTATTCCTCCACTTT. This sequence encodes CASTTAPGQAIVFLHF.

V usage is TRBV28 and J usage is TRBJ1-5; no clear D gene. The V gene lost 6 bases and the J gene lost 2 bases, with 17 bases spanning the gap. Germline V CDR1 and CDR2: MDHEN, SYDVKM. The CDR3 runs 16 residues. CDR3 sequence reads: CASRPTPSYGNQPQHF. The CDR3, as DNA: TGTGCCAGCAGACCGACCCCCTCATATGGCAATCAGCCCCAGCATTTT.

The chain combines TRBV18 with TRBJ1-5; D may be TRBD1 (5 bases). Trimming removed 5 bases at V and 0 bases at J, with 14 bases between. This CDR3 has 16 residues. In germline, CDR1 is KGHSH, CDR2 LQKENI. CDR3 nucleotide sequence: TGTGCCAGCTCAATCGTAACCGGGACTAGCAATCAGCCCCAGCATTTT. It specifies CASSIVTGTSNQPQHF.

The J gene is TRBJ1-4, the V gene TRBV6-1, with 8 positions matching TRBD1. The germline CDR1 and CDR2 sequences are MNHNS and SASEGT. After removal of 7 bases from V and 4 bases from J, the junction contained 2 bases not matched to a gene. The CDR3 extends over 13 amino acids. The DNA of the CDR3 is TGTGCCAGCAACACAGGGGGTAATGAAAAACTGTTTTTT. Translated, it gives CASNTGGNEKLFF.

The rearrangement links TRBV5-4 to TRBJ1-4, with 8 bases that match TRBD1. Germline V lookup: CDR1 SGHNT, CDR2 YYREEE (reference sequence). The trim removed 2 bases at V and 6 bases at J, leaving 6 bases unmatched. The CDR3 totals 15 residues. In nucleotides, the CDR3 is TGTGCCAGCAGCTTCGGGGGACAGGACGATGAAAAACTGTTTTTT. It is translated as CASSFGGQDDEKLFF.

V usage is TRBV6-5 and J usage is TRBJ2-1, with 10 bases fitting TRBD1. CDR3 length: 16 amino acids. Germline values: CDR1 MNHEY, CDR2 SVGAGI. The V segment lost 0 bases and the J segment 10 bases; nucleotides outside the gene matches: 9. The CDR3 region is CASSYSTGTGEREQFF. In DNA form, the CDR3 reads TGTGCCAGCAGTTACTCGACTGGGACAGGGGAACGCGAGCAGTTCTTC.

This clone came up a few times. This rearrangement joins TRBV30 to TRBJ1-2, with D possibly matching TRBD1 (6 bases). CDR3 size: 15 residues. Germline lookup yields CDR1 GTSNPN and CDR2 SVGIG (reference sequence). V shed 4 bases and J shed 5 bases, with 20 bases lying between them. The CDR3 is CAWTPGFGGGYGYTF. CDR3 nucleotide sequence: TGTGCCTGGACCCCAGGTTTCGGGGGCGGGTATGGCTACACCTTC.

The chain joins TRBV12-3 or TRBV12-4 to TRBJ2-7; 8 bases line up with TRBD1. With V trimmed by 6 bases and J by 4 bases, 5 bases remained unmatched. This CDR3 is built from 13 residues. The CDR3 DNA reads TGTGCCAGCAGACAGACAGGGGAATACGAGCAGTACTTC. Its protein is CASRQTGEYEQYF.

This clone showed up just once. This sequence joins TRBV30 and TRBJ1-4, with TRBD1 matching 9 bases. The CDR3 has 14 residues. Trimming cost V 2 bases and J 5 bases; bases outside gene matches: 3. From germline, CDR1 is GTSNPN and CDR2 SVGIG (reference sequence). This CDR3 reads CAWSIGQGNEKLFF. The CDR3 coding sequence is TGTGCCTGGAGTATAGGACAGGGGAATGAAAAACTGTTTTTT.

This clone came up once. The rearrangement joins TRBV28 to TRBJ1-4; D not resolved. Germline assignment: CDR1 MDHEN and CDR2 SYDVKM. This CDR3 contains 14 residues. The V gene lost 2 bases and the J gene lost 9 bases, with 13 bases spanning the gap. The DNA for the CDR3 is TGTGCCAGCAGTTTACAAGGGATTGAAAAAAAACTGTTTTTT. Its protein is CASSLQGIEKKLFF.

This clone has only one observation. This sequence joins TRBV5-1 and TRBJ1-4, with 11 bases fitting TRBD1. V gave up 4 bases and J gave up 5 bases; unmatched junction bases: 4. The germline gives CDR1 SGHRS, CDR2 YFSETQ. The CDR3 is 15 amino acids. CDR3 coding DNA: TGCGCCAGCAGCGCCGGGACAGGGGGAAATGAAAAACTGTTTTTT. Translating it yields CASSAGTGGNEKLFF.

V and J are TRBV7-2 and TRBJ1-2, with D unclear. The CDR3 covers 16 residues. The germline gives CDR1 SGHTA, CDR2 FQGNSA. Trimming took 1 base from V and 0 from J, leaving 12 bases between them. CDR3 bases: TGTGCCAGCAGCTTAGAGTCACGGATCCCTAACTATGGCTACACCTTC. As protein: CASSLESRIPNYGYTF.

This clone has only a few counts. The V and J genes are TRBV28 and TRBJ2-7; 10 bases are a match to TRBD1. The germline gives CDR1 MDHEN, CDR2 SYDVKM. The CDR3 is made up of 15 amino acids. V was clipped by 5 bases and J by 5 bases; unmatched bases: 9. Here the CDR3 DNA reads TGTGCCAGCAGTGCCCCAGGGACAGGGGTTCACGAGCAGTACTTC. Encoded protein: CASSAPGTGVHEQYF.